Below, one T cell receptor beta chain is given with its context. The antigen is undetermined. After removal of 4 bases from V and 2 bases from J, the junction contained 3 bases not matched to a gene. The length of the CDR3 is 14 residues. Germline lookup yields CDR1 SGHNT and CDR2 YYREEE (reference sequence). This specimen comes from a study of cytomegalovirus exposure and HLA in healthy donors. Overall study results and limits: In a later analysis, an Asian-associated ancestry cluster reportedly showed fewer N-insertions than the roughly 730-donor mean. An analysis done earlier found most TCR beta V segments productive about 87% or about 30% of the time.

PCR primers comprised 60 Vbeta and 13 Jbeta primers. Assay: immunoSEQ multiplex PCR; the TCRdb copy retains only in-frame clones and omits some. The sample records about 130,000 clones, 65% to 75% being singletons. The clonotype originates from a woman between 50 and 59 years old in good health and CMV-seropositive. This sequence joins TRBV5-4 and TRBJ2-3; TRBD2 agrees at 8 bases. Sequenced sample: PBMCs. The DNA of the CDR3 is TGTGCCAGCAGCCTCGGGGGGGCCACAGATACGCAGTATTTT. Its protein is CASSLGGATDTQYF. The entire variable domain, with the rest obtained from reference TRBV5-4 and TRBJ2-3, is as follows: ETGVTQSPTHLIKTRGQQVTLRCSSQSGHNTVSWYQQALGQGPQFIFQYYREEENGRGNFPPRFSGLQFPNYSSELNVNALELDDSALYLCASSLGGATDTQYFGPGTRLTVL.